The T cell receptor beta chain described here comes from a study of T cell repertoires in cytomegalovirus infection. Overall study context: Public TCR beta signatures indicated both CMV infection and matching HLA type. Study-level results: Summed frequency of shared TCR beta families picked out CMV carriers who also had the relevant HLA. The ex vivo response was dominated by HLA-C-restricted CMV-specific TCR beta clonotypes.

This clonotype was detected ten times or more. Its antigen is undetermined. This CDR3 has 13 amino acids. Trimming removed 8 bases from V and 4 bases from J, with 12 bases in between. Germline CDR1 is SGHTA and CDR2 is FQGNSA. TCRdb itself ran the reads through MiXCR, one entry per CDR3 protein. This table holds 200,000 to 300,000 distinct CDR3 sequences, 9.1% found once. The sample consisted of PBMCs. This chain uses TRBV7-2 with TRBJ1-3; D is uncertain. The clonotype originates from a human donor in good health (CMV status not recorded). Some clones in this sample may be carry-over from other donors' samples. CDR3 in DNA: TGTGCCAGCGGCACAAATTCCGGAAACACCATATATTTT. Encoded protein: CASGTNSGNTIYF. The full variable domain, in which reference TRBV7-2 and TRBJ1-3 provide the parts outside the CDR3, is GAGVSQSPSNKVTEKGKDVELRCDPISGHTALYWYRQSLGQGLEFLIYFQGNSAPDKSGLPSDRFSAERTGGSVSTLTIQRTQQEDSAVYLCASGTNSGNTIYFGEGSWLTVV.